These T cell receptor beta chains were read from a single sample in a study of neurological immune-mediated disorders. Using its own MiXCR run on the 5' RACE reads, TCRdb lists one record per CDR3 protein. The data contain about 79,000 distinct CDR3 sequences, 13% to 15% of them seen just once; the ten biggest clones take up under 7%. Sequenced input: PBMCs. The receptors derive from a woman aged 45-60 years in good health. The CDR3 runs from the conserved cysteine through the conserved F or W. The order of the fields is D gene, V gene, clone size, J gene, CDR3 protein, CDR3 DNA. D genes are given only for firm matches. Clone size is stated in some rows and not others, as once, few, many or a class when expanded.

d_gene: TRBD2
v_gene: TRBV5-5
abundance: many
j_gene: TRBJ2-7
CDR3aa: CASSSTSRSYYEQYF
CDR3nt: TGTGCCAGCAGCTCGACTAGCCGATCATACTACGAGCAGTACTTC

d_gene: NA
v_gene: TRBV12-3/TRBV12-4
abundance: NA
j_gene: TRBJ2-7
CDR3aa: CASSLPVGAVYEQYF
CDR3nt: TGTGCCAGCAGTTTACCGGTAGGGGCGGTGTACGAGCAGTACTTC

d_gene: NA
v_gene: TRBV7-2
abundance: many
j_gene: TRBJ2-1
CDR3aa: CASSLAYHEQFF
CDR3nt: TGTGCCAGCAGCTTAGCTTACCATGAGCAGTTCTTC

d_gene: NA
v_gene: TRBV10-3
abundance: many
j_gene: TRBJ1-5
CDR3aa: CAISSGRSNSNQPQHF
CDR3nt: TGTGCCATCAGTTCAGGACGCAGTAATAGCAATCAGCCCCAGCATTTT

d_gene: NA
v_gene: TRBV5-1
abundance: many
j_gene: TRBJ2-4
CDR3aa: CASSLDRLAKNIQYF
CDR3nt: TGCGCCAGCAGCTTGGACAGACTAGCCAAAAACATTCAGTACTTC

d_gene: NA
v_gene: TRBV10-3
abundance: many
j_gene: TRBJ2-7
CDR3aa: CAVLAGRDSYEQYF
CDR3nt: TGTGCCGTATTAGCAGGGAGAGACTCCTACGAGCAGTACTTC

d_gene: NA
v_gene: TRBV5-1
abundance: many
j_gene: TRBJ2-7
CDR3aa: CASSLGAAGAYEQYF
CDR3nt: TGCGCCAGCAGCTTAGGGGCGGCGGGGGCTTACGAGCAGTACTTC

d_gene: NA
v_gene: TRBV30
abundance: NA
j_gene: TRBJ2-1
CDR3aa: CAWSVAQATWEQFF
CDR3nt: TGTGCCTGGAGTGTAGCACAGGCAACTTGGGAGCAGTTCTTC

d_gene: TRBD2
v_gene: TRBV27
abundance: NA
j_gene: TRBJ2-7
CDR3aa: CASRDWGLSSYEQYF
CDR3nt: TGTGCCAGCAGAGACTGGGGACTATCCTCCTACGAGCAGTACTTC

d_gene: TRBD2
v_gene: TRBV7-3
abundance: few
j_gene: TRBJ2-1
CDR3aa: CASSLTGGRLPDSYNEQFF
CDR3nt: TGTGCCAGCAGCTTAACGGGCGGGAGGCTCCCCGACTCCTACAATGAGCAGTTCTTC

d_gene: NA
v_gene: TRBV5-5
abundance: NA
j_gene: TRBJ2-7
CDR3aa: CASRRISGALYEQYF
CDR3nt: TGTGCCAGCAGACGGATATCGGGGGCCCTCTACGAGCAGTACTTC

d_gene: NA
v_gene: TRBV28
abundance: NA
j_gene: TRBJ1-4
CDR3aa: CASSLQEEKLFF
CDR3nt: TGTGCCAGCAGTTTACAGGAAGAAAAACTGTTTTTT

d_gene: TRBD1
v_gene: TRBV28
abundance: many
j_gene: TRBJ2-3
CDR3aa: CATLTGAGTDTQYF
CDR3nt: TGTGCCACCCTGACAGGGGCTGGAACAGATACGCAGTATTTT

d_gene: TRBD1
v_gene: TRBV6-5
abundance: many
j_gene: TRBJ2-3
CDR3aa: CASSYAGQESTDTQYF
CDR3nt: TGTGCCAGCAGTTACGCGGGACAGGAGAGCACAGATACGCAGTATTTT

d_gene: NA
v_gene: TRBV5-1
abundance: many
j_gene: TRBJ2-5
CDR3aa: CASSFVAEPQETQYF
CDR3nt: TGCGCCAGCAGCTTTGTAGCGGAACCCCAAGAGACCCAGTACTTC

d_gene: TRBD2
v_gene: TRBV12-3/TRBV12-4
abundance: many
j_gene: TRBJ2-1
CDR3aa: CASRSAAGVHEQFF
CDR3nt: TGTGCCAGCAGATCCGCAGCGGGAGTCCATGAGCAGTTCTTC

d_gene: NA
v_gene: TRBV28
abundance: many
j_gene: TRBJ2-7
CDR3aa: CASSSPRAGLVGEQYF
CDR3nt: TGTGCCAGCAGTTCCCCCCGGGCAGGCTTGGTCGGCGAGCAGTACTTC

d_gene: NA
v_gene: TRBV4-2
abundance: NA
j_gene: TRBJ2-2
CDR3aa: CASSHRKTRQNTGELFF
CDR3nt: TGTGCCAGCAGCCATCGGAAGACTAGACAGAACACCGGGGAGCTGTTTTTT

d_gene: NA
v_gene: TRBV27
abundance: many
j_gene: TRBJ2-6
CDR3aa: CASSPRSGPFSGANVLTF
CDR3nt: TGTGCCAGCAGTCCCCGGAGTGGACCATTCTCTGGGGCCAACGTCCTGACTTTC

d_gene: TRBD2
v_gene: TRBV7-2
abundance: many
j_gene: TRBJ2-5
CDR3aa: CASQQASGGGETQYF
CDR3nt: TGTGCCAGCCAACAGGCTAGCGGGGGGGGGGAGACCCAGTACTTC

d_gene: NA
v_gene: TRBV5-1
abundance: many
j_gene: TRBJ2-7
CDR3aa: CASRRGWAESSYEQYF
CDR3nt: TGCGCCAGCAGGCGGGGATGGGCAGAGAGCTCCTACGAGCAGTACTTC

d_gene: TRBD2
v_gene: TRBV28
abundance: many
j_gene: TRBJ2-7
CDR3aa: CATERPGLEQYF
CDR3nt: TGTGCCACTGAAAGACCGGGACTAGAGCAGTACTTC

d_gene: TRBD1
v_gene: TRBV5-6
abundance: many
j_gene: TRBJ2-7
CDR3aa: CASSLDRTGGFGQYF
CDR3nt: TGTGCCAGCAGCTTGGATAGGACAGGGGGCTTCGGGCAGTACTTC

d_gene: TRBD1
v_gene: TRBV13
abundance: few
j_gene: TRBJ2-1
CDR3aa: CASSSRGQAYNEQFF
CDR3nt: TGTGCCAGCAGCTCCAGGGGGCAGGCATACAATGAGCAGTTCTTC

d_gene: NA
v_gene: TRBV5-1
abundance: NA
j_gene: TRBJ2-7
CDR3aa: CASAPTGTGVSEQYF
CDR3nt: TGCGCCAGCGCTCCAACAGGGACTGGGGTTAGCGAGCAGTACTTC

d_gene: TRBD2
v_gene: TRBV6-5
abundance: many
j_gene: TRBJ2-2
CDR3aa: CASSSPGLAGMTGELFF
CDR3nt: TGTGCCAGCAGTTCACCGGGACTAGCGGGAATGACCGGGGAGCTGTTTTTT

d_gene: NA
v_gene: TRBV7-2
abundance: many
j_gene: TRBJ1-5
CDR3aa: CASSLAATVGDQPQHF
CDR3nt: TGTGCCAGCAGCTTAGCGGCGACAGTTGGCGATCAGCCCCAGCATTTT

d_gene: TRBD1
v_gene: TRBV27
abundance: many
j_gene: TRBJ1-1
CDR3aa: CACLEGAVEAFF
CDR3nt: TGTGCCTGCCTTGAGGGGGCCGTTGAAGCTTTCTTT

d_gene: TRBD1
v_gene: TRBV12-3/TRBV12-4
abundance: few
j_gene: TRBJ2-7
CDR3aa: CASSRTGGQHEQYF
CDR3nt: TGTGCCAGCAGTCGGACAGGGGGGCAACACGAGCAGTACTTC

d_gene: NA
v_gene: TRBV7-9
abundance: many
j_gene: TRBJ1-5
CDR3aa: CASSPQDSLSNQPQHF
CDR3nt: TGTGCCAGCAGCCCACAAGACAGTTTAAGCAATCAGCCCCAGCATTTT

d_gene: NA
v_gene: TRBV5-1
abundance: few
j_gene: TRBJ2-3
CDR3aa: CASSPFGGNTDTQYF
CDR3nt: TGCGCCAGCAGCCCTTTCGGAGGGAACACAGATACGCAGTATTTT

d_gene: NA
v_gene: TRBV28
abundance: NA
j_gene: TRBJ2-3
CDR3aa: CASSPEVRDTQYF
CDR3nt: TGTGCCAGCAGTCCGGAGGTCCGAGATACGCAGTATTTT

d_gene: NA
v_gene: TRBV5-1
abundance: many
j_gene: TRBJ2-1
CDR3aa: CASSLAGTESYNEQFF
CDR3nt: TGCGCCAGCAGCTTGGCCGGGACCGAATCCTACAATGAGCAGTTCTTC

d_gene: TRBD1
v_gene: TRBV5-1
abundance: many
j_gene: TRBJ2-7
CDR3aa: CASSPQAGGSYEQYF
CDR3nt: TGCGCCAGCAGCCCCCAGGCAGGGGGATCATACGAGCAGTACTTC

d_gene: TRBD1
v_gene: TRBV20-1
abundance: many
j_gene: TRBJ1-2
CDR3aa: CSARKDRGRVPYGYTF
CDR3nt: TGCAGTGCTAGAAAGGACAGGGGAAGGGTCCCCTATGGCTACACCTTC

d_gene: NA
v_gene: TRBV20-1
abundance: NA
j_gene: TRBJ1-5
CDR3aa: CSLEEISNQPQHF
CDR3nt: TGCAGCCTGGAGGAGATAAGCAATCAGCCCCAGCATTTT

d_gene: TRBD2
v_gene: TRBV5-1
abundance: many
j_gene: TRBJ2-1
CDR3aa: CASSPKAGSSYNEQFF
CDR3nt: TGCGCCAGCAGCCCGAAAGCGGGGAGCTCCTACAATGAGCAGTTCTTC

d_gene: NA
v_gene: TRBV20-1
abundance: NA
j_gene: TRBJ2-3
CDR3aa: CSARDGQGPSDTQYF
CDR3nt: TGCAGTGCTAGAGATGGGCAGGGGCCTTCGGATACGCAGTATTTT

d_gene: TRBD2
v_gene: TRBV29-1
abundance: few
j_gene: TRBJ2-1
CDR3aa: CSSRPGLAGVDEQFF
CDR3nt: TGCAGCTCCCGACCGGGACTAGCGGGAGTCGATGAGCAGTTCTTC

d_gene: NA
v_gene: TRBV5-1
abundance: many
j_gene: TRBJ1-4
CDR3aa: CASSLESFNEKLFF
CDR3nt: TGCGCCAGCAGCTTGGAGTCGTTTAATGAAAAACTGTTTTTT

d_gene: NA
v_gene: TRBV20-1
abundance: many
j_gene: TRBJ1-5
CDR3aa: CSAMNSLNQPQHF
CDR3nt: TGCAGTGCTATGAACAGCCTGAATCAGCCCCAGCATTTT

d_gene: TRBD1
v_gene: TRBV9
abundance: many
j_gene: TRBJ2-7
CDR3aa: CASSVGGTAAYEQYF
CDR3nt: TGTGCCAGCAGCGTAGGTGGGACAGCGGCCTACGAGCAGTACTTC

d_gene: NA
v_gene: TRBV7-2
abundance: many
j_gene: TRBJ1-1
CDR3aa: CASSPGRNLNTEAFF
CDR3nt: TGTGCCAGCAGCCCCGGCCGGAACTTGAACACTGAAGCTTTCTTT

d_gene: NA
v_gene: TRBV20-1
abundance: many
j_gene: TRBJ1-4
CDR3aa: CSARSSQGATNEKLFF
CDR3nt: TGCAGTGCTAGATCCTCCCAGGGAGCAACTAATGAAAAACTGTTTTTT

d_gene: TRBD1
v_gene: TRBV20-1
abundance: many
j_gene: TRBJ1-5
CDR3aa: CSAKDRGESNQPQHF
CDR3nt: TGCAGTGCTAAAGACAGGGGAGAAAGCAATCAGCCCCAGCATTTT

d_gene: NA
v_gene: TRBV5-1
abundance: many
j_gene: TRBJ2-3
CDR3aa: CASSFVSGTSTDTQYF
CDR3nt: TGCGCCAGCAGCTTTGTTTCCGGGACTAGCACAGATACGCAGTATTTT

d_gene: NA
v_gene: TRBV12-3/TRBV12-4
abundance: many
j_gene: TRBJ1-5
CDR3aa: CASSLSQAAGPQHF
CDR3nt: TGTGCCAGCAGTTTATCACAGGCCGCGGGGCCCCAGCATTTT

d_gene: NA
v_gene: TRBV2
abundance: many
j_gene: TRBJ1-4
CDR3aa: CASSEVPLNEKLFF
CDR3nt: TGTGCCAGCAGTGAAGTCCCCCTGAATGAAAAACTGTTTTTT

d_gene: NA
v_gene: TRBV27
abundance: few
j_gene: TRBJ2-1
CDR3aa: CASSLNGEIEQFF
CDR3nt: TGTGCCAGCAGTTTAAACGGGGAGATTGAGCAGTTCTTC

d_gene: TRBD1
v_gene: TRBV24-1
abundance: many
j_gene: TRBJ2-5
CDR3aa: CATSDRTGGNGETQYF
CDR3nt: TGTGCCACCAGTGATCGTACAGGGGGCAACGGAGAGACCCAGTACTTC

d_gene: NA
v_gene: TRBV29-1
abundance: many
j_gene: TRBJ1-4
CDR3aa: CSVEGEQGVGEKLFF
CDR3nt: TGCAGCGTTGAAGGGGAACAGGGTGTTGGTGAAAAACTGTTTTTT

d_gene: NA
v_gene: TRBV20-1
abundance: many
j_gene: TRBJ2-5
CDR3aa: CSARGGGMAQYF
CDR3nt: TGCAGTGCTAGGGGAGGTGGGATGGCCCAGTACTTC

d_gene: NA
v_gene: TRBV11-3
abundance: many
j_gene: TRBJ1-1
CDR3aa: CASSLGQGTEAFF
CDR3nt: TGTGCCAGCAGCTTAGGGCAGGGAACTGAAGCTTTCTTT

d_gene: NA
v_gene: TRBV24-1
abundance: many
j_gene: TRBJ2-3
CDR3aa: CATSEFAGKGGDTQYF
CDR3nt: TGTGCCACCAGTGAATTTGCGGGAAAGGGGGGGGATACGCAGTATTTT

d_gene: TRBD1
v_gene: TRBV7-2
abundance: many
j_gene: TRBJ1-2
CDR3aa: CASIPQRGPSGYTF
CDR3nt: TGTGCCAGCATCCCGCAAAGGGGGCCTTCTGGCTACACCTTC

d_gene: NA
v_gene: TRBV5-1
abundance: many
j_gene: TRBJ1-2
CDR3aa: CASSLGRNNYGYTF
CDR3nt: TGCGCCAGCAGCTTGGGACGGAATAACTATGGCTACACCTTC

d_gene: TRBD1
v_gene: TRBV18
abundance: many
j_gene: TRBJ1-1
CDR3aa: CASSPPYRGGITEAFF
CDR3nt: TGTGCCAGCTCACCACCGTACAGGGGTGGTATAACTGAAGCTTTCTTT